This T cell receptor (beta chain) was captured by sequencing in a study of blood T cell repertoires in COVID-19. The repertoire was sequenced with immunoSEQ multiplex PCR; TCRdb's copy has only in-frame clones and lacks some. The sample includes about 170,000 clones, roughly 93% of them seen just once. The TCR sequence derives from a man younger than 35 with COVID-19, enrolled during active disease. The sample taken for sequencing was peripheral blood.

The CDR3 region is CASSEALRGLNTEAFF. The CDR3 nucleotides read TGTGCCAGCAGTGAAGCCCTGCGAGGGTTGAACACTGAAGCTTTCTTT. This chain joins TRBV6-1 and TRBJ1-1; no definite D call. The germline V gene has CDR1 MNHNS and CDR2 SASEGT. V was clipped by 0 bases and J by 0 bases, with 11 bases between them. CDR3 length equals 16 residues.